The 13 T cell receptor beta chains below were found in one sample sequenced in a study of T cell changes during pregnancy in multiple sclerosis. Method: immunoSEQ multiplex PCR; TCRdb's copy keeps in-frame clones and lacks some. The data show around 100,000 clones, with roughly 92% seen just once and 1.5% to 1.7% held by the top ten. The sample was peripheral blood, taken in the third trimester of pregnancy. The receptor source for this set is a female donor with multiple sclerosis, enrolled in a pregnancy study.

The chain couples TRBV5-1 to TRBJ2-7, with a tentative D call TRBD2 (5 bases). There are 12 residues in the CDR3. Germline V gene sequence: CDR1 SGHRS, CDR2 YFSETQ. Trimming took off 5 bases at V and 2 bases at J, with 8 bases between the two ends. For the CDR3, the DNA is TGCGCCAGCAGGGACTCCACCTACGAGCAGTACTTC. Its translation is CASRDSTYEQYF. Full variable domain (outside the CDR3, taken from reference TRBV5-1 and TRBJ2-7): KAGVTQTPRYLIKTRGQQVTLSCSPISGHRSVSWYQQTPGQGLQFLFEYFSETQRNKGNFPGRFSGRQFSNSRSEMNVSTLELGDSALYLCASRDSTYEQYFGPGTRLTVT.

This clone was seen just once. The CDR3 loop reads CASSFGGRVTEAFF. The CDR3 DNA follows: TGTGCCAGCAGCTTTGGAGGACGGGTCACTGAAGCTTTCTTT. This chain connects TRBV5-6 to TRBJ1-1; unclear D gene. CDR3 length equals 14 residues. The germline V gene has CDR1 SGHDT and CDR2 YYEEEE. V was trimmed by 2 bases and J by 4 bases, leaving 12 bases between them.

This clone was found a few times. The chain recombines TRBV30 with TRBJ1-1; 8 bases fit TRBD1. There are 14 residues in the CDR3. The V segment lost 1 base and the J segment 3 bases; nucleotides outside the gene matches: 4. Germline V gene sequence: CDR1 GTSNPN, CDR2 SVGIG (reference sequence). CDR3 sequence: CAWSARQGHTEAFF. In nucleotides, the CDR3 is TGTGCCTGGAGTGCACGACAGGGGCACACTGAAGCTTTCTTT.

This chain joins TRBV9 and TRBJ1-3; D gene ambiguous. V shed 0 bases and J shed 3 bases, with 7 bases lying between them. This CDR3 has 14 amino acids. The germline CDR1 and CDR2 sequences are SGDLS and YYNGEE. CDR3 DNA sequence: TGTGCCAGCAGCGTAGGTCTTATTGGAAACACCATATATTTT. This translates into CASSVGLIGNTIYF.

The chain couples TRBV27 to TRBJ2-1; no definite D call. The CDR3 extends over 14 amino acids. V was pared by 5 bases and J by 8 bases, with 16 bases between. Looked up from germline, CDR1 is MNHEY and CDR2 is SMNVEV (reference sequence). The CDR3: CASSPSPSSDEQFF. DNA of the CDR3: TGTGCCAGCAGTCCGTCCCCTAGTTCCGATGAGCAGTTCTTC.

The V and J genes are TRBV6-6 and TRBJ2-7; D is unresolved. V shed 0 bases and J shed 2 bases, with 14 bases lying between them. Germline V CDR1 and CDR2: MNHNY, SVGAGI (reference sequence). The CDR3 has 16 residues. CDR3 in DNA: TGTGCCAGCAGTTACTCGTTGCAAAATGCAGCCTACGAGCAGTACTTC. It translates to CASSYSLQNAAYEQYF.

The rearrangement uses TRBV25-1 and TRBJ2-1; D uncertain. The germline gives CDR1 MGHDK, CDR2 SYGVNS. CDR3 length: 15 residues. The ends were cut back, 1 base at V and 5 bases at J, with 12 bases in the middle. The CDR3 region has the DNA TGTGCCAGCAGTGAATCGTACAGTCCCCACAATGAGCAGTTCTTC. As protein: CASSESYSPHNEQFF.

In its sample, this clone was seen once. The chain couples TRBV7-3 to TRBJ2-7, with D tentatively TRBD2 (5 bases). This CDR3 is built from 17 residues. V gave up 5 bases and J gave up 1 base, with 21 bases separating them. The germline gives CDR1 SGHTA, CDR2 FQGTGA. The CDR3: CASSPKTGSSGSYEQYF. CDR3 DNA: TGTGCCAGCAGCCCCAAAACGGGAAGTAGTGGGTCCTACGAGCAGTACTTC.

This chain joins TRBV2 and TRBJ2-2; 7 bases line up with TRBD2. Germline V CDR1 and CDR2: SNHLY, FYNNEI. Germline trimming cut 4 bases from V and 7 bases from J; bases unmatched to any gene: 9. The CDR3 covers 15 residues. CDR3 region: CASSGGGRAGGELFF. DNA for the CDR3: TGTGCCAGCAGTGGGGGAGGGAGGGCCGGCGGGGAGCTGTTTTTT.

This clone has only one observation. The chain links TRBV5-4 to TRBJ2-7, with 7 bases identical to TRBD1. The ends lost 4 bases at V and 0 bases at J; junction bases unmatched: 4. The CDR3 runs to 14 residues. Germline-derived CDR1 and CDR2 are SGHNT and YYREEE (reference sequence). This chain's CDR3 is CASSKTGNSYEQYF. The CDR3 DNA reads as TGTGCCAGCAGCAAGACAGGGAACTCCTACGAGCAGTACTTC.

The chain recombines TRBV11-2 with TRBJ2-1; 10 positions agree with TRBD2. Germline lookup yields CDR1 SGHAT and CDR2 FQNNGV. With V trimmed by 1 base and J by 2 bases, 11 bases remained unmatched. The CDR3 is 19 residues long. The CDR3 reads CASSLVGLAGVRTYNEQFF. CDR3 bases: TGTGCCAGCAGCTTAGTTGGTCTAGCGGGGGTCCGAACCTACAATGAGCAGTTCTTC.

This chain joins TRBV7-8 and TRBJ1-1, with D unresolved. Trimming left V 1 base short and J 4 bases short, with 7 bases between. Germline values: CDR1 SGHVS, CDR2 FQNEAQ. The CDR3 has 13 residues. CDR3 sequence reads: CASSLDFGTEAFF. CDR3 nucleotides: TGTGCCAGCAGCTTAGATTTCGGCACTGAAGCTTTCTTT.

The chain is built from TRBV7-9 and TRBJ1-2; no definite D call. The CDR3 runs to 17 residues. CDR1 and CDR2 from the germline V gene are SEHNR and FQNEAQ (reference sequence). V lost 1 base and J 4 bases, leaving 19 bases between the germline ends. CDR3 sequence: CASSLVKSGERGYGYTF. The DNA for the CDR3 is TGTGCCAGCAGCTTAGTTAAGTCCGGAGAGCGAGGCTATGGCTACACCTTC.